A single sample is the source of the 21 T cell receptor beta chains below, sequenced in a study of blood T cell repertoires in COVID-19. Assay used: immunoSEQ multiplex PCR; TCRdb lists only in-frame clones, some missing. This table has 200,000 to 250,000 clones, about 83% appearing once. Sample: peripheral blood. The receptors were sampled from a woman between 50 and 59 years old with acute or convalescent COVID-19.

The chain employs TRBV9 and TRBJ1-5; 9 bases agree with TRBD1. Trimming took 4 bases from V and 1 from J; bases not matched to a gene: 9. There are 17 residues in the CDR3. Germline V gives CDR1 SGDLS, CDR2 YYNGEE. In DNA form, the CDR3 reads TGTGCCAGCAGCACGGGACAGGGCTTAGTAAGCAATCAGCCCCAGCATTTT. Translation gives CASSTGQGLVSNQPQHF.

This sequence joins TRBV6-5 and TRBJ2-7, with 7 nucleotides matching TRBD2. Per germline, CDR1 MNHEY and CDR2 SVGAGI. The J segment lost 9 bases and the V segment lost 8 bases, leaving 10 bases of the junction unmatched. The length of the CDR3 is 12 residues. The CDR3 here is CASGGGEARQYF. CDR3 nucleotide sequence: TGTGCCAGCGGGGGGGGTGAGGCGAGGCAGTACTTC.

This chain uses TRBV19 with TRBJ1-2; 9 bases agree with TRBD1. Looked up from germline, CDR1 is LNHDA and CDR2 is SQIVND (reference sequence). The J segment lost 4 bases and the V segment lost 6 bases, leaving 6 bases of the junction unmatched. CDR3 size: 14 residues. The CDR3 is CASRRDRESYGYTF. The CDR3 coding sequence is TGTGCCAGTAGGAGGGACAGGGAATCCTATGGCTACACCTTC.

This rearrangement joins TRBV7-9 to TRBJ2-3, with D maybe TRBD2 (6 bases). The CDR3 totals 19 residues. Trimming cost V 5 bases and J 0 bases, with 24 bases left between them. Germline CDR1 and CDR2: SEHNR and FQNEAQ (reference sequence). The CDR3 nucleotides read TGTGCCAGCAGCCCATCATCTTCGGGGGTCGGCAGGAGCACAGATACGCAGTATTTT. Translated: CASSPSSSGVGRSTDTQYF.

V usage is TRBV2 and J usage is TRBJ1-2, with 8 bases identical to TRBD1. Losses at the gene ends were 4 bases for V and 6 bases for J; bases not matched to a gene: 7. The CDR3 is made up of 14 amino acids. The germline V gene encodes CDR1 SNHLY and CDR2 FYNNEI. CDR3 protein: CASSVRQGNNGYTF. CDR3 coding DNA: TGTGCCAGCAGTGTCCGACAGGGGAATAATGGCTACACCTTC.

This chain links TRBV7-2 with TRBJ2-7; no reliable D call. CDR3 length equals 12 residues. Germline CDR1 and CDR2: SGHTA and FQGNSA. Trimming took 5 bases from V and 0 from J, leaving 5 bases between them. The CDR3 DNA reads as TGTGCCAGCAGCCGAGGCTCCTACGAGCAGTACTTC. It is translated as CASSRGSYEQYF.

This chain joins TRBV24-1 and TRBJ1-2, with TRBD1 identical over 9 bases. The V gene end was trimmed by 4 bases and the J gene end by 7 bases; junction bases not matched to a gene: 9. CDR3 size: 15 residues. Germline assignment: CDR1 KGHDR and CDR2 SFDVKD. The CDR3 nucleotides are TGTGCCACCAGTGAGGGGACAGGGAGTTTGCTTGGCTACACCTTC. Residues: CATSEGTGSLLGYTF.

To note about this clone: Other DNA sequences in the sample encode the same CDR3. The J gene is TRBJ1-1, the V gene TRBV10-3, with D possibly TRBD1 on 6 matching bases. Trimming shortened V by 4 bases and J by 2 bases, and 8 bases separated the two germline ends. This CDR3 spans 13 amino acids. The V gene's germline CDR1 is ENHRY and CDR2 SYGVKD. The CDR3, as DNA: TGTGCCATCAGTGTGGACAGCAACACTGAAGCTTTCTTT. The encoded protein is CAISVDSNTEAFF.

DNA of the CDR3: TGTGCCAGCAGAACCCCGGGACAGGGGGCGTATGGCTACACCTTC. Its protein is CASRTPGQGAYGYTF. This chain joins TRBV28 and TRBJ1-2, with 12 bases identical to TRBD1. The CDR3 loop spans 15 amino acids. Germline V gives CDR1 MDHEN, CDR2 SYDVKM. V lost 6 bases to trimming and J lost 5 bases; unmatched junction nucleotides: 7.

The rearrangement uses TRBV28 and TRBJ1-1; tentative D call: TRBD1 (6 bases). Trimming stripped 5 bases from V and 6 bases from J, with 13 bases between. Germline V gene data show CDR1 as MDHEN and CDR2 as SYDVKM. The CDR3 has 13 amino acids. The CDR3 reads CASSPNRVSEAFF. The DNA of the CDR3 is TGTGCCAGCAGTCCAAACAGGGTTTCTGAAGCTTTCTTT.

The CDR3 DNA reads as TGTGCCAGCAGTCCTCGGGACAGGGGGGGGAAGGCTGAAGCTTTCTTT. Encoded protein: CASSPRDRGGKAEAFF. V usage is TRBV27 and J usage is TRBJ1-1; TRBD1 agrees at 11 bases. The junction had 11 bases not matched to a gene; V was cut back by 5 bases and J by 6 bases. Germline lookup yields CDR1 MNHEY and CDR2 SMNVEV (reference sequence). CDR3 length: 16 amino acids.

The count of this clone is one. V is TRBV28 and J is TRBJ1-2, with D maybe TRBD1 (6 bases). This CDR3 comprises 15 residues. CDR1 is MDHEN and CDR2 is SYDVKM in the germline V gene. Trimming pared 5 bases from V and 4 bases from J, leaving 17 bases between. The CDR3 nucleotides are TGTGCCAGCAGTCGGGGGGGCAGGATTCGCTATGGCTACACCTTC. Its translation is CASSRGGRIRYGYTF.

The CDR3 loop reads CAISEREGQPFF. The CDR3 DNA is TGTGCCATCAGTGAAAGGGAGGGCCAACCTTTCTTT. V and J are TRBV10-3 and TRBJ1-1; D not certain. The CDR3 consists of 12 residues. Trimming left V 3 bases short and J 12 bases short, with 14 bases between. CDR1 ENHRY and CDR2 SYGVKD come from the germline V gene.

V and J are TRBV20-1 and TRBJ1-5, with D perhaps TRBD1 (6 bases). Germline-derived CDR1 and CDR2 are DFQATT and SNEGSKA (reference sequence). V was clipped by 3 bases and J by 6 bases, with 9 bases between them. There are 12 residues in the CDR3. The CDR3 sequence is CSASARGQPQHF. CDR3 bases: TGCAGTGCTAGTGCCAGGGGTCAGCCCCAGCATTTT.

V is TRBV27 and J is TRBJ2-5, with D possibly being TRBD2 (6 bases). CDR3 size: 14 residues. CDR1 is MNHEY and CDR2 is SMNVEV in the germline V gene (reference sequence). V lost 6 bases and J lost 5, with 16 bases in between. The CDR3, as DNA: TGTGCCAGCAGCACGGACTACCGGGAGGAGACCCAGTACTTC. Encoded protein: CASSTDYREETQYF.

The chain couples TRBV2 to TRBJ2-1; D is unclear. The germline gives CDR1 SNHLY, CDR2 FYNNEI. The CDR3 has 10 residues. V lost 7 bases and J 9 bases, leaving 7 bases between the germline ends. The CDR3 coding sequence is TGTGCCAGCAAATTCGGTGAGCAGTTCTTC. Its protein product is CASKFGEQFF. Looking up the rest from reference TRBV2 and TRBJ2-1 gives the full variable domain: EPEVTQTPSHQVTQMGQEVILRCVPISNHLYFYWYRQILGQKVEFLVSFYNNEISEKSEIFDDQFSVERPDGSNFTLKIRSTKLEDSAMYFCASKFGEQFFGPGTRLTVL.

The V call is TRBV19, the J call TRBJ2-2, with 7 bases aligning to TRBD1. Germline V gene data show CDR1 as LNHDA and CDR2 as SQIVND (reference sequence). The CDR3 runs 16 residues. The V and J ends lost 6 bases and 1 base, in that order; junction bases with no gene match: 8. The CDR3 reads CASRTYRGENTGELFF. The CDR3 region has the DNA TGTGCCAGTAGGACATACAGGGGTGAGAACACCGGGGAGCTGTTTTTT.

This sequence joins TRBV6-5 and TRBJ2-7; 7 nucleotides match TRBD1. The germline gives CDR1 MNHEY, CDR2 SVGAGI. Trimming took 6 bases from V and 2 from J; bases not matched to a gene: 7. This CDR3 comprises 14 residues. CDR3 sequence: CASSHRDRTYEQYF. In nucleotides, the CDR3 is TGTGCCAGCAGCCACCGGGACAGAACCTACGAGCAGTACTTC.

This clone appeared once. The chain has TRBV24-1 and TRBJ2-2; perhaps TRBD1 as D (6 bases). The length of the CDR3 is 15 residues. Germline V CDR1 and CDR2: KGHDR, SFDVKD. With 4 bases removed from V and 0 bases from J, the gap between germline ends came to 8 bases. CDR3 sequence reads: CATSEDRPNTGELFF. CDR3 nucleotide sequence: TGTGCCACCAGTGAAGACAGGCCGAACACCGGGGAGCTGTTTTTT.

In DNA form, the CDR3 reads TGTGCCAGCAGTTATCACACCCAGGGTTACGAGCAGTACTTC. It specifies CASSYHTQGYEQYF. This chain links TRBV6-6 with TRBJ2-7; maybe TRBD1 (5 bases). The CDR3 totals 14 residues. Trimming shortened V by 3 bases and J by 4 bases, and 13 bases separated the two germline ends. The germline V gene encodes CDR1 MNHNY and CDR2 SVGAGI (reference sequence).

The chain links TRBV4-1 to TRBJ1-2, with D tentatively TRBD1 (6 bases). The CDR3 consists of 14 residues. The V and J ends lost 1 base and 4 bases respectively, with 10 bases between them. Germline V gene sequence: CDR1 MGHRA, CDR2 YSYEKL. As DNA, the CDR3 is TGCGCCAGCAGCCAAGTTGAGACAGGCTATGGCTACACCTTC. It translates to CASSQVETGYGYTF.